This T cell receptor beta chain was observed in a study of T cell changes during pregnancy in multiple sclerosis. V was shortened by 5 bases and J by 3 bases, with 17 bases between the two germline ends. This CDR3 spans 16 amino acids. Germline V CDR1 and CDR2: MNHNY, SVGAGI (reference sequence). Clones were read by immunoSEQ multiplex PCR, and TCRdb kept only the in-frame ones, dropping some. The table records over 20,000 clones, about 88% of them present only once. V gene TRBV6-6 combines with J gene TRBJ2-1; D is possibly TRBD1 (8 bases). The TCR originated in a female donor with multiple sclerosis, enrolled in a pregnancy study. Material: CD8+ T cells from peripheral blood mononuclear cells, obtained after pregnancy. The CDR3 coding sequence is TGTGCCAGCAGTACACCACAGGGGGACTACTACAATGAGCAGTTCTTC. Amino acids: CASSTPQGDYYNEQFF.